This T cell receptor (beta chain) was captured by sequencing in a study of blood T cell repertoires in COVID-19. About the research overall: Sources were T cells, B-cell-depleted T cells, or PBMCs; the material itself was cDNA or gDNA.

There are 14 residues in the CDR3. With V trimmed by 3 bases and J by 3 bases, 4 bases remained unmatched. Germline CDR1 reads SGHRS; CDR2 reads YFSETQ. Authors' methods: From reference gene primer amplification, estimates of nucleated cell counts were derived. Measured with immunoSEQ multiplex PCR; TCRdb has only the in-frame clones, and not every one. The DNA was the basis for D and trimming; V, J and clone size are from that table. The top ten hold approximately 3% of the sample, which has hundreds of thousands of clones, more than 85% seen once. This sequence originates from a man in his sixties with acute or convalescent COVID-19. The sequenced material came from peripheral blood. The chain couples TRBV5-1 to TRBJ2-7, with TRBD1 identical over 9 bases. The CDR3 nucleotides are TGCGCCAGCAGCTCCGGGACAGGGTTCTACGAGCAGTACTTC. Amino acid sequence: CASSSGTGFYEQYF. Using reference TRBV5-1 and TRBJ2-7 for the parts outside the CDR3, the full variable domain is KAGVTQTPRYLIKTRGQQVTLSCSPISGHRSVSWYQQTPGQGLQFLFEYFSETQRNKGNFPGRFSGRQFSNSRSEMNVSTLELGDSALYLCASSSGTGFYEQYFGPGTRLTVT.